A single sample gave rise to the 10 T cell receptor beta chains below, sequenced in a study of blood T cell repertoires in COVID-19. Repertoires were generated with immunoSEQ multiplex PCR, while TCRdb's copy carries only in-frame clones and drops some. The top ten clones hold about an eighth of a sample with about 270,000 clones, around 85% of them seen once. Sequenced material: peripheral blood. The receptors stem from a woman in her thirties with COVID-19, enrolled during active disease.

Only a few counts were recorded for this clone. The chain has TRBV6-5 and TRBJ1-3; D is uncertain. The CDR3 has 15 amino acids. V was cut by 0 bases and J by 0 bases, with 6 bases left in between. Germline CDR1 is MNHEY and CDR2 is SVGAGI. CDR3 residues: CASSYSGYSGNTIYF. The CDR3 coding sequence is TGTGCCAGCAGTTACTCGGGCTACTCTGGAAACACCATATATTTT.

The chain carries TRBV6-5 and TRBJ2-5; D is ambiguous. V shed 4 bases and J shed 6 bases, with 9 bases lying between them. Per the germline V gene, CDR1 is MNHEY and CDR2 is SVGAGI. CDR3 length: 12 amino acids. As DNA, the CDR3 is TGTGCCAGCAGTTCCCCCACTCAGACCCAGTACTTC. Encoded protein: CASSSPTQTQYF.

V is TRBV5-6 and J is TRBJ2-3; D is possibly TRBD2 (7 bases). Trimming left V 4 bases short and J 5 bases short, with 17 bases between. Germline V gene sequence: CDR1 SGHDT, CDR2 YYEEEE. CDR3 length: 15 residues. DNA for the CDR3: TGTGCCAGCAGCCCTTTTGGGGGGGCCGGAGATACGCAGTATTTT. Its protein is CASSPFGGAGDTQYF.

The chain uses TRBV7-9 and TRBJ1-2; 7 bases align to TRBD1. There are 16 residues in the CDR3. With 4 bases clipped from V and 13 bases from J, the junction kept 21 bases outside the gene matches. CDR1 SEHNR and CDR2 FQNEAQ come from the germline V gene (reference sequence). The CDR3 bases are TGTGCCAGCAGCTCCAGGCCGGACAGGCCATTATGGGGCGGCACCTTC. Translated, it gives CASSSRPDRPLWGGTF.

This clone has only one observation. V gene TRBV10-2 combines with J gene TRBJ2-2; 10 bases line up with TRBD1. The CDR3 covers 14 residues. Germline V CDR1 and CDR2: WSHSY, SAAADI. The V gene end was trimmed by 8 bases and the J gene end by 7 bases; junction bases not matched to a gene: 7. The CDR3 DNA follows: TGCGCCAGCGGCCGACAGGGGGCCAACGGGGAGCTGTTTTTT. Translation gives CASGRQGANGELFF.

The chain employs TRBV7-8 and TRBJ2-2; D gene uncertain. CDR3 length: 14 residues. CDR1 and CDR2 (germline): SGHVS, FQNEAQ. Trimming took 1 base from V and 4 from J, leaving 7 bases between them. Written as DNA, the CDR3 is TGTGCCAGCAGCTTAGGAAGTAGCACCGGGGAGCTGTTTTTT. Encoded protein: CASSLGSSTGELFF.

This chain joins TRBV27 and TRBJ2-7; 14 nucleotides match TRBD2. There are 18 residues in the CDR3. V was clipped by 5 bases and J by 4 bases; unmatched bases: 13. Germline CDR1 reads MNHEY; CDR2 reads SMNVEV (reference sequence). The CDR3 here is CASSPGLAGDPPYYEQYF. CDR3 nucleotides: TGTGCCAGCAGTCCGGGACTAGCGGGGGATCCGCCATATTACGAGCAGTACTTC.

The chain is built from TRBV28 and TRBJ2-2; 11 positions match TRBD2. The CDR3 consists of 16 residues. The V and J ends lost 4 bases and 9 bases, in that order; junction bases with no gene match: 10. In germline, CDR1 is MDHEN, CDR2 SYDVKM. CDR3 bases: TGTGCCAGCAGTTCCCTTTCTAGCGGGGGGCGCTGGGAGCTGTTTTTT. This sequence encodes CASSSLSSGGRWELFF.

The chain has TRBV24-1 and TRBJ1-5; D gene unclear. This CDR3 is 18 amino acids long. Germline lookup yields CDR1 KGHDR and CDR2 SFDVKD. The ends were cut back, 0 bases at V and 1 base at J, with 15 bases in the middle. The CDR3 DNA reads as TGTGCCACCAGTGATTTGGGGAGGGTTGGTTTGAGCAATCAGCCCCAGCATTTT. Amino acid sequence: CATSDLGRVGLSNQPQHF.

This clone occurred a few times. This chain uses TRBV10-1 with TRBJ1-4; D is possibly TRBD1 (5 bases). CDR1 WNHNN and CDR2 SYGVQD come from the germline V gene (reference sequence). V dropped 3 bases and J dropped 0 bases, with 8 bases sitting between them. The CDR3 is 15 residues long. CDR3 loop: CASSDGGTTNEKLFF. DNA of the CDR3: TGCGCCAGCAGTGACGGGGGAACAACTAATGAAAAACTGTTTTTT.